This TCR beta chain was identified in a study of CD4 T cells in relation to SARS-CoV-2 and coronaviruses. Study-wide context: PBMCs were cultured with antigen for roughly nine days before TCR beta sequencing.

The unexposed donors gave CD4+ T cells in about 2010-2019, prior to COVID-19. After around nine days of culture, CD4+ T cells were isolated. The CDR3 runs 16 residues. Trimming took 5 bases from V and 4 from J; bases not matched to a gene: 14. Looked up from germline, CDR1 is MGHRA and CDR2 is YSYEKL. Method: immunoSEQ multiplex PCR; TCRdb's copy keeps in-frame clones and lacks some. The repertoire holds just under 20,000 clones, with 70% to 90% as singletons. As to this clone: The antigen remains unidentified.

The chain is built from TRBV4-1 and TRBJ2-7, with 7 bases that match TRBD1. The clonotype was recovered from a human donor in good health. The source material was CD4+ T cells from PBMCs, cultured in vitro. Here the CDR3 reads CASSYLGGQRYYEQYF. CDR3 DNA sequence: TGCGCCAGCAGCTATCTTGGGGGACAGCGATATTACGAGCAGTACTTC.